These T cell receptor beta chains were read from a single sample in a study of cytomegalovirus exposure and HLA in healthy donors. The table came from immunoSEQ multiplex PCR; TCRdb's copy has only in-frame clones and leaves some out. Of more than 150,000 clones in the sample, roughly 87% were seen once. Sequenced sample: PBMCs. The receptors shown here come from a man aged 40-55 years in good health and CMV-seronegative. Both conserved end residues are part of each CDR3. D genes are given only for firm matches. Size tells how often a clone was seen (once, few, many) or the class of an expanded clone, and some rows leave it out.

clone size: .; J gene: TRBJ1-3; V gene: TRBV7-2; D gene: TRBD1; CDR3 protein: CASSPTGSGNTIYF; CDR3 DNA: TGTGCCAGCAGCCCGACAGGGTCGGGAAACACCATATATTTT
clone size: .; J gene: TRBJ2-2; V gene: TRBV9; D gene: TRBD1; CDR3 protein: CASSVGQGFTGELFF; CDR3 DNA: TGTGCCAGCAGCGTAGGACAGGGGTTCACCGGGGAGCTGTTTTTT
clone size: .; J gene: TRBJ1-1; V gene: TRBV6-4; D gene: TRBD1; CDR3 protein: CASSADRGEQAFF; CDR3 DNA: TGTGCCAGCAGTGCAGACAGGGGGGAGCAAGCTTTCTTT
clone size: .; J gene: TRBJ2-3; V gene: TRBV9; D gene: TRBD2; CDR3 protein: CASSVGLAGTDTQYF; CDR3 DNA: TGTGCCAGCAGCGTAGGACTAGCGGGGACAGATACGCAGTATTTT
clone size: .; J gene: TRBJ2-3; V gene: TRBV7-3; D gene: .; CDR3 protein: CASSPTPGHLSTDTQYF; CDR3 DNA: TGTGCCAGCAGCCCTACCCCGGGACACCTCTCCACAGATACGCAGTATTTT
clone size: .; J gene: TRBJ2-3; V gene: TRBV9; D gene: .; CDR3 protein: CASSAMMGVFGDTQYF; CDR3 DNA: TGTGCCAGCAGCGCGATGATGGGAGTGTTCGGAGATACGCAGTATTTT
clone size: .; J gene: TRBJ1-1; V gene: TRBV30; D gene: .; CDR3 protein: CAWDRREAFF; CDR3 DNA: TGTGCCTGGGACAGGAGAGAAGCTTTCTTT
clone size: .; J gene: TRBJ1-5; V gene: TRBV7-8; D gene: TRBD1; CDR3 protein: CASSSQGDVSNQPQHF; CDR3 DNA: TGTGCCAGCAGCTCTCAGGGGGATGTTAGCAATCAGCCCCAGCATTTT
clone size: .; J gene: TRBJ2-2; V gene: TRBV5-8; D gene: TRBD2; CDR3 protein: CASSLWVAGASGELFF; CDR3 DNA: TGTGCCAGCAGCTTGTGGGTAGCGGGAGCGTCCGGGGAGCTGTTTTTT
clone size: .; J gene: TRBJ2-7; V gene: TRBV7-2; D gene: .; CDR3 protein: CASSRDSYYEQYF; CDR3 DNA: TGTGCCAGCAGCCGGGACTCCTACTACGAGCAGTACTTC
clone size: .; J gene: TRBJ1-2; V gene: TRBV28; D gene: .; CDR3 protein: CASSLRDTFNYGYTF; CDR3 DNA: TGTGCCAGCAGCCTCAGGGACACTTTCAACTATGGCTACACCTTC
clone size: .; J gene: TRBJ2-7; V gene: TRBV29-1; D gene: TRBD1; CDR3 protein: CSASGRTGDPYEQYF; CDR3 DNA: TGCAGCGCCTCGGGGCGGACAGGGGACCCCTACGAGCAGTACTTC
clone size: .; J gene: TRBJ2-7; V gene: TRBV29-1; D gene: TRBD1; CDR3 protein: CSVVDRDRPYEQYF; CDR3 DNA: TGCAGCGTAGTGGACAGGGACCGCCCGTACGAGCAGTACTTC
clone size: .; J gene: TRBJ2-5; V gene: TRBV2; D gene: TRBD1; CDR3 protein: CASSGQGVETQYF; CDR3 DNA: TGTGCCAGCAGTGGACAGGGTGTAGAGACCCAGTACTTC
clone size: .; J gene: TRBJ1-5; V gene: TRBV7-2; D gene: .; CDR3 protein: CASSSGQPNQPQHF; CDR3 DNA: TGTGCCAGCAGCTCCGGACAGCCCAATCAGCCCCAGCATTTT
clone size: .; J gene: TRBJ2-1; V gene: TRBV15; D gene: TRBD1; CDR3 protein: CATSPGGSANEQFF; CDR3 DNA: TGTGCCACCAGCCCAGGGGGTTCCGCTAATGAGCAGTTCTTC
clone size: few; J gene: TRBJ1-6; V gene: TRBV7-3; D gene: TRBD1; CDR3 protein: CASSNDRGSPLHF; CDR3 DNA: TGTGCCAGCAGCAACGACAGGGGTTCACCCCTCCACTTT
clone size: .; J gene: TRBJ2-2; V gene: TRBV7-3; D gene: TRBD2; CDR3 protein: CASSLGGLEVAGELFF; CDR3 DNA: TGTGCCAGCAGCTTAGGGGGACTAGAAGTCGCCGGGGAGCTGTTTTTT
clone size: .; J gene: TRBJ2-7; V gene: TRBV6-5; D gene: TRBD1; CDR3 protein: CASSARDRVDEQYF; CDR3 DNA: TGTGCCAGCAGTGCCCGGGACAGGGTCGACGAGCAGTACTTC
clone size: few; J gene: TRBJ2-7; V gene: TRBV7-3; D gene: .; CDR3 protein: CASSLTGGSGEQYF; CDR3 DNA: TGTGCCAGCAGCTTAACCGGGGGATCGGGCGAGCAGTACTTC
clone size: .; J gene: TRBJ1-2; V gene: TRBV19; D gene: .; CDR3 protein: CASSKGTGGAYGYTF; CDR3 DNA: TGTGCCAGTAGCAAAGGAACCGGAGGGGCCTATGGCTACACCTTC
clone size: .; J gene: TRBJ1-5; V gene: TRBV13; D gene: TRBD1; CDR3 protein: CASSSGTGNNQPQHF; CDR3 DNA: TGTGCCAGCAGCTCAGGGACAGGGAACAATCAGCCCCAGCATTTT
clone size: .; J gene: TRBJ2-1; V gene: TRBV6-5; D gene: .; CDR3 protein: CASSYRGSLHEQFF; CDR3 DNA: TGTGCCAGCAGTTACCGTGGTAGCCTCCATGAGCAGTTCTTC
clone size: .; J gene: TRBJ1-3; V gene: TRBV5-6; D gene: TRBD1; CDR3 protein: CASSWGQGRGNTIYF; CDR3 DNA: TGTGCCAGCAGCTGGGGACAGGGGAGAGGAAACACCATATATTTT
clone size: .; J gene: TRBJ2-1; V gene: TRBV7-2; D gene: .; CDR3 protein: CASSISIQGVSYNEQFF; CDR3 DNA: TGTGCCAGCAGCATAAGCATACAGGGCGTTTCCTACAATGAGCAGTTCTTC
clone size: once; J gene: TRBJ1-1; V gene: TRBV6-5; D gene: TRBD1; CDR3 protein: CASSNRGLGEAFF; CDR3 DNA: TGTGCCAGCTCCAACAGGGGCCTGGGTGAAGCTTTCTTT
clone size: .; J gene: TRBJ2-1; V gene: TRBV7-2; D gene: .; CDR3 protein: CASSRSMAGEQFF; CDR3 DNA: TGTGCCAGCAGCCGGAGCATGGCCGGTGAGCAGTTCTTC
clone size: .; J gene: TRBJ2-2; V gene: TRBV4-2; D gene: .; CDR3 protein: CASSHGDTGELFF; CDR3 DNA: TGTGCCAGCAGCCACGGAGATACCGGGGAGCTGTTTTTT
clone size: .; J gene: TRBJ2-5; V gene: TRBV7-2; D gene: .; CDR3 protein: CASSPGLPRGETQYF; CDR3 DNA: TGTGCCAGCAGCCCGGGACTCCCCCGGGGGGAGACCCAGTACTTC
clone size: .; J gene: TRBJ1-2; V gene: TRBV5-1; D gene: .; CDR3 protein: CASSLGGYGYTF; CDR3 DNA: TGCGCCAGCAGCTTGGGAGGGTATGGCTACACCTTC
clone size: once; J gene: TRBJ2-3; V gene: TRBV28; D gene: .; CDR3 protein: CASSLGATGTDTQYF; CDR3 DNA: TGTGCCAGCAGTCTGGGGGCGACAGGCACAGATACGCAGTATTTT
clone size: once; J gene: TRBJ2-3; V gene: TRBV5-1; D gene: TRBD1; CDR3 protein: CASSLGDRGTDTQYF; CDR3 DNA: TGCGCCAGCAGCTTGGGGGACAGGGGCACAGATACGCAGTATTTT
clone size: .; J gene: TRBJ2-1; V gene: TRBV29-1; D gene: TRBD2; CDR3 protein: CSVEVHLAGGPYNEQFF; CDR3 DNA: TGCAGCGTTGAAGTACATCTAGCGGGAGGGCCATACAATGAGCAGTTCTTC
clone size: few; J gene: TRBJ1-5; V gene: TRBV6-6; D gene: TRBD1; CDR3 protein: CASSYSIGAGTASQHF; CDR3 DNA: TGTGCCAGCAGTTACTCGATCGGGGCCGGGACAGCGTCCCAGCATTTT
clone size: .; J gene: TRBJ2-3; V gene: TRBV30; D gene: .; CDR3 protein: CAWTNRASTDTQYF; CDR3 DNA: TGTGCCTGGACTAACAGGGCTAGCACAGATACGCAGTATTTT
clone size: .; J gene: TRBJ1-1; V gene: TRBV7-2; D gene: TRBD1; CDR3 protein: CASSLVTGGNTEAFF; CDR3 DNA: TGTGCCAGCAGCTTAGTGACAGGGGGGAACACTGAAGCTTTCTTT
clone size: .; J gene: TRBJ2-3; V gene: TRBV9; D gene: TRBD2; CDR3 protein: CASSDPGLAVTDTQYF; CDR3 DNA: TGTGCCAGCAGCGATCCGGGACTAGCGGTCACAGATACGCAGTATTTT
clone size: .; J gene: TRBJ2-2; V gene: TRBV5-4; D gene: .; CDR3 protein: CASSIGLLRSTGELFF; CDR3 DNA: TGTGCCAGCAGCATAGGACTACTCAGATCAACCGGGGAGCTGTTTTTT
clone size: .; J gene: TRBJ2-7; V gene: TRBV6-5; D gene: .; CDR3 protein: CASSSGSYEQYF; CDR3 DNA: TGTGCCAGCAGTTCAGGCTCCTACGAGCAGTACTTC
clone size: .; J gene: TRBJ2-7; V gene: TRBV6-5; D gene: .; CDR3 protein: CASSYSLGGDYEQYF; CDR3 DNA: TGTGCCAGCAGTTACTCATTGGGGGGTGACTACGAGCAGTACTTC
clone size: .; J gene: TRBJ1-6; V gene: TRBV28; D gene: .; CDR3 protein: CASSLPGRVYSPLHF; CDR3 DNA: TGTGCCAGCAGTTTACCCGGCAGGGTATATTCACCCCTCCACTTT
clone size: .; J gene: TRBJ2-1; V gene: TRBV19; D gene: TRBD2; CDR3 protein: CASRHPGLAGTNEQFF; CDR3 DNA: TGTGCCAGTAGACACCCGGGACTAGCGGGGACGAATGAGCAGTTCTTC
clone size: .; J gene: TRBJ2-1; V gene: TRBV7-3; D gene: .; CDR3 protein: CASSLSGRSIDEQFF; CDR3 DNA: TGTGCCAGCAGCTTAAGTGGCCGCAGTATTGATGAGCAGTTCTTC
clone size: .; J gene: TRBJ2-2; V gene: TRBV27; D gene: TRBD1; CDR3 protein: CASSPFTGAPGELFF; CDR3 DNA: TGTGCCAGCAGTCCTTTTACAGGGGCCCCCGGGGAGCTGTTTTTT
clone size: .; J gene: TRBJ2-7; V gene: TRBV18; D gene: .; CDR3 protein: CASSSIPYEQYF; CDR3 DNA: TGTGCCAGCTCATCTATCCCCTACGAGCAGTACTTC
clone size: .; J gene: TRBJ1-1; V gene: TRBV25-1; D gene: .; CDR3 protein: CASSESTGIGTEAFF; CDR3 DNA: TGTGCCAGCAGTGAATCAACAGGGATTGGTACTGAAGCTTTCTTT
clone size: .; J gene: TRBJ2-7; V gene: TRBV7-2; D gene: .; CDR3 protein: CASSFRSGAYEQYF; CDR3 DNA: TGTGCCAGCAGCTTCCGCTCGGGGGCCTACGAGCAGTACTTC
clone size: .; J gene: TRBJ2-3; V gene: TRBV7-3; D gene: .; CDR3 protein: CASSPRWADTQYF; CDR3 DNA: TGTGCCAGCAGCCCGAGGTGGGCAGATACGCAGTATTTT
clone size: .; J gene: TRBJ2-7; V gene: TRBV11-2; D gene: TRBD1; CDR3 protein: CASSPSNRQGTYEQYF; CDR3 DNA: TGTGCCAGCAGCCCTTCGAACCGACAGGGCACCTACGAGCAGTACTTC
clone size: once; J gene: TRBJ2-2; V gene: TRBV6-1; D gene: TRBD2; CDR3 protein: CAIRGASGASGELFF; CDR3 DNA: TGTGCCATCCGGGGAGCTAGCGGGGCGTCCGGGGAGCTGTTTTTT